The entry below gives a single T cell receptor (beta chain) sequence along with its context. The data were produced by immunoSEQ multiplex PCR, yet TCRdb's version contains in-frame clones alone and is incomplete. The sample shows some 350,000 clones, 85% to 90% of them seen only once. This entry comes from a study of blood T cell repertoires in COVID-19. Study at large: Samples of COVID-19 (acute and convalescent) were obtained from the United States, Italy and Spain.

The CDR3 sequence is 14 residues long. CDR1 is KGHSH, CDR2 LQKENI, per germline. Trimming took 0 bases from V and 3 from J, leaving 5 bases between them. The sequencing input was peripheral blood. This receptor was taken from a man between 18 and 35 years old with active or convalescent COVID-19. This chain joins TRBV18 and TRBJ2-2; a possible D gene is TRBD2 (5 bases). The CDR3 loop reads CASSPPRDTGELFF. The CDR3 DNA reads as TGTGCCAGCTCACCACCGAGGGACACCGGGGAGCTGTTTTTT.